These 5 T cell receptor beta chains were sequenced from one sample in a study of T cells in Graves' hyperthyroidism and ophthalmopathy (dated by TCRdb to the late 2010s). Libraries were built with multiplex PCR. Sequencing instrument: Illumina HiSeq 2000. Amplification of TCR beta CDR3 regions was carried out from RNA transcripts. The TCR CDR3 was subjected to a first round of RT-PCR using the HTBI primer set and the Qiagen OneStep RT-PCR kit. TCRdb reran the public reads through fastp at Q25 and MiXCR, keeping productive beta chains. Rows merge per CDR3 protein into single entries with the most common DNA and genes. The sample contains roughly 530,000 distinct CDR3 sequences, roughly 17% of them found a single time. Clones ranked in the top ten supply roughly a sixth of the sample. The source material was blood. These receptor sequences come from a woman under 30 with Graves' ophthalmopathy.

This clonotype was seen at least ten times. The chain combines TRBV7-8 with TRBJ2-7; unclear D gene. There are 15 residues in the CDR3. CDR1 and CDR2 from the germline V gene are SGHVS and FQNEAQ. Trimming removed 5 bases at V and 9 bases at J, with 23 bases between. The CDR3 coding sequence is TGTGCCAGCAGCCCCACCCGCAGGACGTCTCTGGGGCAGTACTTC. As protein: CASSPTRRTSLGQYF.

This clonotype was seen at least ten times. The V call is TRBV11-2, the J call TRBJ2-2, with 7 nucleotides matching TRBD1. Germline V CDR1 and CDR2: SGHAT, FQNNGV. This CDR3 contains 16 residues. The trim removed 3 bases at V and 5 bases at J, leaving 9 bases unmatched. The DNA of the CDR3 is TGTGCCAGCAGCTTTGCCGGACAGGTGGATACCGGGGAGCTGTTTTTT. The encoded protein is CASSFAGQVDTGELFF. Combining the CDR3 with reference TRBV11-2 and TRBJ2-2 gives the whole variable domain EAGVAQSPRYKIIEKRQSVAFWCNPISGHATLYWYQQILGQGPKLLIQFQNNGVVDDSQLPKDRFSAERLKGVDSTLKIQPAKLEDSAVYLCASSFAGQVDTGELFFGEGSRLTVL.

The rearrangement links TRBV30 to TRBJ2-5; D may be TRBD1 (5 bases). The CDR3 is made up of 13 amino acids. Between the trimmed V and J ends, which lost 2 bases and 0 bases, there was a span of 7 bases. The germline gives CDR1 GTSNPN, CDR2 SVGIG (reference sequence). The CDR3 DNA sequence: TGTGCCTGGAGTCCAGGGTACCAAGAGACCCAGTACTTC. Encoded protein: CAWSPGYQETQYF.

J is TRBJ2-3 and V is TRBV29-1; D uncertain. Germline CDR1 reads SQVTM; CDR2 reads ANQGSEA. The CDR3 has 14 amino acids. The V end was cut by 1 base, the J end by 1 base, with 9 bases between. CDR3 in amino acids: CSVEVGVGTDTQYF. Written as DNA, the CDR3 is TGCAGCGTTGAAGTTGGTGTTGGCACAGATACGCAGTATTTT.

Ten or more counts support this clonotype. CDR3 in amino acids: CASSWRENQPQHF. The CDR3 DNA is TGTGCCAGCAGTTGGAGGGAGAATCAGCCCCAGCATTTT. The rearrangement uses TRBV12-3 or TRBV12-4 and TRBJ1-5, with D uncertain. Trimming took 4 bases from V and 4 from J, leaving 8 bases between them. The CDR3 sequence is 13 residues long.